Detailed here is one T cell receptor beta chain. Its matching antigen is unknown. This entry comes from a study of blood T cells in healthy people across ages. Study-wide findings and caveats: Versus aged donors, long-lived donors had higher diversity and more naive CD4+ cells.

The second PCR ran about 6 to 12 cycles with a sample-barcoded 5' primer and J-beta primers. A 12-random-nucleotide template-switch adaptor tagged each cDNA molecule. TCRdb reanalysed the 5' RACE reads using MiXCR and keeps one entry per CDR3 protein. The table includes roughly 640,000 distinct CDR3 sequences, approximately 30% detected once. The study isolated at least 7 million PBMCs from each sample. This clonotype was sampled from a woman of 80 years or more in good health. Sequenced input: blood.

The CDR3 spells CAISAAQETQYF. CDR3 bases: TGTGCCATCAGTGCGGCGCAAGAGACCCAGTACTTC. The chain has TRBV10-3 and TRBJ2-7; D unresolved. The DNA end is a closer match to TRBJ2-5, so the J assignment may be wrong. The germline gives CDR1 ENHRY, CDR2 SYGVKD. The CDR3 sequence is 12 residues long.